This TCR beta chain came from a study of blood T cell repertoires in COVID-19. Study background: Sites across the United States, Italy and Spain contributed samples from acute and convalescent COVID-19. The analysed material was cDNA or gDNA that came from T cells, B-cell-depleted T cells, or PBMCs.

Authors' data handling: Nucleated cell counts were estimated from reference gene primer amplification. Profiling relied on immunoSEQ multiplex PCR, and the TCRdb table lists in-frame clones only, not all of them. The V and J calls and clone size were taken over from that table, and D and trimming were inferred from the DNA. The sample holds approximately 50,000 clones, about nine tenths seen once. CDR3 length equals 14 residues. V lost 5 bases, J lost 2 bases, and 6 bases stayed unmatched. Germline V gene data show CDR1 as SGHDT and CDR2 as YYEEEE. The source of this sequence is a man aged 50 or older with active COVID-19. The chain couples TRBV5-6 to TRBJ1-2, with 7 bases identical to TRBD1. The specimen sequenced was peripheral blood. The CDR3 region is CASRPTGQNYGYTF. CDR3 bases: TGTGCCAGCAGACCGACAGGGCAGAACTATGGCTACACCTTC.